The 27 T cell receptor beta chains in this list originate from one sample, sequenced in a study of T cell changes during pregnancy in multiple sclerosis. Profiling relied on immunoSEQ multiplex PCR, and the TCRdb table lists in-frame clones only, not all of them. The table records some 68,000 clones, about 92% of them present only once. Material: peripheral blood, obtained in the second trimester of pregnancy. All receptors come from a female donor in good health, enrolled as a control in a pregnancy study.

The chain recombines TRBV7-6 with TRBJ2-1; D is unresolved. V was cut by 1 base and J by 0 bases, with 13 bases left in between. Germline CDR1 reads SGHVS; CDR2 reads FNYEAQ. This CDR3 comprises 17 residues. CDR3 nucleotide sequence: TGTGCCAGCAGCTTAGAATCTAGTTCCAGCTCCTACAATGAGCAGTTCTTC. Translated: CASSLESSSSSYNEQFF.

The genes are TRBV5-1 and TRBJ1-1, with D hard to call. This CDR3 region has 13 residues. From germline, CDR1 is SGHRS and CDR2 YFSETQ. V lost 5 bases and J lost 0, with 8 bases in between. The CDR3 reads CASSRSLNTEAFF. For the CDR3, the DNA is TGCGCCAGCAGTCGGTCGTTGAACACTGAAGCTTTCTTT.

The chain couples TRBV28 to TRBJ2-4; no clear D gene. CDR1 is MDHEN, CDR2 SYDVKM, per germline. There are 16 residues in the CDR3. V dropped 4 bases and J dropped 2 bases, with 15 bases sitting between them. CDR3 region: CASSSFSGIPKNIQYF. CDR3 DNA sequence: TGTGCCAGCAGTTCCTTCAGTGGTATTCCCAAAAACATTCAGTACTTC.

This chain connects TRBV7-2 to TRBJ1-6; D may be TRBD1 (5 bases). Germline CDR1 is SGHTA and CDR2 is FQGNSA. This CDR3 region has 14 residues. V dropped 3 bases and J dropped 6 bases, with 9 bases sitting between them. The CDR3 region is CASSFYQGNSPLHF. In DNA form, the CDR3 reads TGTGCCAGCAGCTTTTACCAGGGTAATTCACCCCTCCACTTT.

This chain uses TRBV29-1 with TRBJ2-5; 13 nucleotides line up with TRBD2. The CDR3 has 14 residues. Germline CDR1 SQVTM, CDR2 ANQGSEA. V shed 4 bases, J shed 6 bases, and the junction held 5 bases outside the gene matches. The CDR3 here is CSVGLAGGPKTQYF. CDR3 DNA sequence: TGCAGCGTTGGACTAGCGGGAGGTCCGAAGACCCAGTACTTC.

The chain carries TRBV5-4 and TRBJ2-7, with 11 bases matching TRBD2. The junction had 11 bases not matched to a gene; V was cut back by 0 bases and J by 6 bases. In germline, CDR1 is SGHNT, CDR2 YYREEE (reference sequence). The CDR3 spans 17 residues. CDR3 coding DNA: TGTGCCAGCAGCTTGGCGGCTAGCGGGAGGAATGTGGTCGAGCAGTACTTC. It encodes CASSLAASGRNVVEQYF.

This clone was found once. DNA of the CDR3: TGTGCCAGCAGTTTGGCAGGGGGAAATGAAAAACTGTTTTTT. It is translated as CASSLAGGNEKLFF. V gene TRBV28 combines with J gene TRBJ1-4, with 7 bases aligning to TRBD1. The CDR3 runs to 14 residues. Per germline, CDR1 MDHEN and CDR2 SYDVKM. After removal of 3 bases from V and 5 bases from J, the junction contained 3 bases not matched to a gene.

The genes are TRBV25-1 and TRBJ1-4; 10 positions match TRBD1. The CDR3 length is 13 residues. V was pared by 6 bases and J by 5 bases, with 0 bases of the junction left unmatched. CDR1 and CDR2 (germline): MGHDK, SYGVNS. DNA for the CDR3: TGTGCCAGCAGGGACAGGGGGAATGAAAAACTGTTTTTT. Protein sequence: CASRDRGNEKLFF.

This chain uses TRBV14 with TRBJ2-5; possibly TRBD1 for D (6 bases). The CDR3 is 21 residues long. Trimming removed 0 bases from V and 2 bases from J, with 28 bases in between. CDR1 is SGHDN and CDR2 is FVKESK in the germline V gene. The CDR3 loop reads CASSQEGRRHDNPGQQETQYF. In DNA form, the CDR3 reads TGTGCCAGCAGCCAAGAGGGGCGGAGACATGACAACCCGGGACAACAAGAGACCCAGTACTTC.

CDR3 coding DNA: TGTGCCAGTAGTACCTCGCCCGGACAGTTGATTGAGACCCAGTACTTC. Translated: CASSTSPGQLIETQYF. The gene calls are TRBV19 and TRBJ2-5; possibly TRBD1 for D (6 bases). Germline V gives CDR1 LNHDA, CDR2 SQIVND (reference sequence). The CDR3 is 16 amino acids. The ends were cut back, 4 bases at V and 5 bases at J, with 20 bases in the middle. The entire variable domain, with the rest obtained from reference TRBV19 and TRBJ2-5, is as follows: DGGITQSPKYLFRKEGQNVTLSCEQNLNHDAMYWYRQDPGQGLRLIYYSQIVNDFQKGDIAEGYSVSREKKESFPLTVTSAQKNPTAFYLCASSTSPGQLIETQYFGPGTRLLVL.

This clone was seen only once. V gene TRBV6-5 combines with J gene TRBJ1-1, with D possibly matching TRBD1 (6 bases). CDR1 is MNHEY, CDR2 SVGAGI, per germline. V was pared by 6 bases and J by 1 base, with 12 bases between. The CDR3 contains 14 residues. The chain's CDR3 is CASRPWTENTEAFF. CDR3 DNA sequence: TGTGCCAGCAGACCCTGGACAGAGAACACTGAAGCTTTCTTT.

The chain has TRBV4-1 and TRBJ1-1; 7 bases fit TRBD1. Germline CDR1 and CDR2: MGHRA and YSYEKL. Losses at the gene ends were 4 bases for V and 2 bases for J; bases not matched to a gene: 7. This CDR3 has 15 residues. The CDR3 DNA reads TGCGCCAGCAGCCGTGAGGACAGGACAAACACTGAAGCTTTCTTT. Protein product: CASSREDRTNTEAFF.

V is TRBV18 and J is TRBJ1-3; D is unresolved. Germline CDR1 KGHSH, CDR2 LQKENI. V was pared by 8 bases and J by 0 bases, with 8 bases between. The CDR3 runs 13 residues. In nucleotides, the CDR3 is TGTGCCAGCCTGATAGACTCTGGAAACACCATATATTTT. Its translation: CASLIDSGNTIYF.

The CDR3 nucleotides are TGTGCCAGCAGCTTGGCTAGCGGGAGTGCCCGGGGTCGCCCCTACGAGCAGTACTTC. This gives the protein CASSLASGSARGRPYEQYF. This chain uses TRBV5-5 with TRBJ2-7, with 10 bases matching TRBD2. Germline assignment: CDR1 SGHKS and CDR2 YYEKEE (reference sequence). The CDR3 spans 19 residues. Trimming took 0 bases from V and 2 from J; bases not matched to a gene: 14.

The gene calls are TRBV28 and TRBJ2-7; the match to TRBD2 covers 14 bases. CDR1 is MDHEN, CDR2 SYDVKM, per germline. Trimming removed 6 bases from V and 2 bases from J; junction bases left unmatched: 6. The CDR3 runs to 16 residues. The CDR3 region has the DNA TGTGCCAGCAGCCCATTGACTAGCGGGAGGGCCTACGAGCAGTACTTC. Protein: CASSPLTSGRAYEQYF. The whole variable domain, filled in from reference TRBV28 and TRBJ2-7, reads DVKVTQSSRYLVKRTGEKVFLECVQDMDHENMFWYRQDPGLGLRLIYFSYDVKMKEKGDIPEGYSVSREKKERFSLILESASTNQTSMYLCASSPLTSGRAYEQYFGPGTRLTVT.

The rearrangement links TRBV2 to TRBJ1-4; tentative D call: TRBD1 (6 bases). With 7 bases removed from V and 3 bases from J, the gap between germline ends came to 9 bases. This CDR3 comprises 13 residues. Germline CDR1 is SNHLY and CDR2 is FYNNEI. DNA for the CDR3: TGTGCCAGCATTACAGGGCCTAATGAAAAACTGTTTTTT. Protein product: CASITGPNEKLFF.

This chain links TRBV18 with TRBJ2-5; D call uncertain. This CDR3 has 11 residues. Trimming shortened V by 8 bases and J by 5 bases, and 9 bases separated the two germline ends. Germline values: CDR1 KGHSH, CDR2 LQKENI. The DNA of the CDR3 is TGTGCCAGCAAAGTAAGCGAGACCCAGTACTTC. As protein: CASKVSETQYF.

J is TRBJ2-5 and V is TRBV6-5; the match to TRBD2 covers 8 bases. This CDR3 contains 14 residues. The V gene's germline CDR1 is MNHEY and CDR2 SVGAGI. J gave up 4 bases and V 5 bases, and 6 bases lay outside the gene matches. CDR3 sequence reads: CASSPGGGRETQYF. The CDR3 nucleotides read TGTGCCAGCAGTCCCGGGGGGGGGCGAGAGACCCAGTACTTC.

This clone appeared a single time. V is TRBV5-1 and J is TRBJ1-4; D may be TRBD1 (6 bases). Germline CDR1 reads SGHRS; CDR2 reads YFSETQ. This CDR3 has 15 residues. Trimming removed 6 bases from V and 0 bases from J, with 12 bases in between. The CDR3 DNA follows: TGCGCCAGCAAAGGGACACCTACAACTAATGAAAAACTGTTTTTT. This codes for CASKGTPTTNEKLFF.

In DNA form, the CDR3 reads TGTGCCAGCAAACGTCAGGGTGGGGAAAAACTGTTTTTT. It specifies CASKRQGGEKLFF. The chain has TRBV2 and TRBJ1-4; the D gene is possibly TRBD1 (5 bases). The germline V and J ends were trimmed by 7 bases and 8 bases, with 14 bases remaining between them. CDR1 and CDR2 (germline): SNHLY, FYNNEI. The CDR3 has 13 residues.

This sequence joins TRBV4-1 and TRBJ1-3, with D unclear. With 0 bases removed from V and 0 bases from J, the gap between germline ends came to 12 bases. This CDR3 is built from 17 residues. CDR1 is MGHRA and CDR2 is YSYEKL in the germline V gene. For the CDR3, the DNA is TGCGCCAGCAGCCAAGAGCCGGGGAAGAGCTCTGGAAACACCATATATTTT. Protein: CASSQEPGKSSGNTIYF.

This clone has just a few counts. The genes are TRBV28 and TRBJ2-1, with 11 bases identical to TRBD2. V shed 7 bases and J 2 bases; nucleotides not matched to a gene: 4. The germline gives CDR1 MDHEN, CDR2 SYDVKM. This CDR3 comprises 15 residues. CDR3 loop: CASTLAGGPYNEQFF. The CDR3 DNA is TGTGCCAGCACGCTAGCGGGAGGCCCCTACAATGAGCAGTTCTTC. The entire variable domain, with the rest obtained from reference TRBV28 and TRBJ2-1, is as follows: DVKVTQSSRYLVKRTGEKVFLECVQDMDHENMFWYRQDPGLGLRLIYFSYDVKMKEKGDIPEGYSVSREKKERFSLILESASTNQTSMYLCASTLAGGPYNEQFFGPGTRLTVL.

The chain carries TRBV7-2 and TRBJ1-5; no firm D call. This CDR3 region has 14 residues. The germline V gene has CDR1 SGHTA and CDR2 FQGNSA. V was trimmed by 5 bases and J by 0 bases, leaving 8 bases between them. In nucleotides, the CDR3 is TGTGCCAGCAGCCAGGTCGATAGCAATCAGCCCCAGCATTTT. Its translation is CASSQVDSNQPQHF.

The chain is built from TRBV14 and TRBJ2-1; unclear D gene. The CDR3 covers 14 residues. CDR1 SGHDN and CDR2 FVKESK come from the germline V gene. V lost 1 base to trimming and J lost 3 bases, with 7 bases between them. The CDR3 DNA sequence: TGTGCCAGCAGCCAAGGTCTCGGCTACAATGAGCAGTTCTTC. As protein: CASSQGLGYNEQFF.

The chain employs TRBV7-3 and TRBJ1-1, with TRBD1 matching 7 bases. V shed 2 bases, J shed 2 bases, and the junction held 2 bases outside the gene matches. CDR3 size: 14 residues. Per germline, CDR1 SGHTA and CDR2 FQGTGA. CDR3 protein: CASSLGQANTEAFF. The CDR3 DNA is TGTGCCAGCAGCTTAGGACAGGCCAACACTGAAGCTTTCTTT.

Here the CDR3 reads CASSLWEVDGELFF. The CDR3 nucleotides read TGTGCCAGCAGCTTGTGGGAGGTAGACGGGGAGCTGTTTTTT. The chain uses TRBV7-6 and TRBJ2-2; D perhaps matches TRBD2 (6 bases). The germline V gene has CDR1 SGHVS and CDR2 FNYEAQ. The CDR3 contains 14 residues. With 3 bases removed from V and 7 bases from J, the gap between germline ends came to 12 bases. The full variable domain, its missing parts supplied by reference TRBV7-6 and TRBJ2-2, is GAGVSQSPRYKVTKRGQDVALRCDPISGHVSLYWYRQALGQGPEFLTYFNYEAQQDKSGLPNDRFSAERPEGSISTLTIQRTEQRDSAMYRCASSLWEVDGELFFGEGSRLTVL.

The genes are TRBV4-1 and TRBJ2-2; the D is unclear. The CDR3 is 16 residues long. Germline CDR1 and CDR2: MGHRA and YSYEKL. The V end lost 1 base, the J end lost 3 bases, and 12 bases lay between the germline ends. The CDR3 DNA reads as TGCGCCAGCAGCCAAGTTGAAAAGCGACACACCGGGGAGCTGTTTTTT. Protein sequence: CASSQVEKRHTGELFF.